This TCR beta chain was identified in a study of a mutant IDH1 vaccine in newly diagnosed glioma. Overall study: Treated patients, averaging about 40 years, were about 62% male and approximately 38% female. Former treatment meant radiotherapy, temozolomide, or both; the majority had gotten both.

Stated time point: baseline, week 1 (first vaccination visit). Specified treatment: pre-vaccination baseline after standard-of-care therapy. Patients carried new grade 3 or 4 IDH1-mutant astrocytomas lacking nuclear ATRX. General observations from the study: The study observed vaccine-induced immune responses in more than 80% of patients.

Assay: immunoSEQ multiplex PCR; the TCRdb copy retains only in-frame clones and omits some. This sample yields 85,000 to 100,000 clones, of which about 90% are seen a single time; roughly 0.61% belongs to the top ten. As for this clone: The target antigen is unknown.

Germline CDR1 is LNHDA and CDR2 is SQIVND (reference sequence). The CDR3 sequence is 15 residues long. J was trimmed by 5 bases and V by 5 bases; bases with no gene match: 10. This receptor was taken from a woman between 45 and 65 years old with glioma. This rearrangement joins TRBV19 to TRBJ1-2; the match to TRBD1 covers 8 bases. This sample comprised PBMCs, obtained from a glioma patient treated with radiotherapy, temozolomide or both. CDR3 DNA sequence: TGTGCCAGTAGTCAAACAGGGGGAGGAGGTTATGGCTACACCTTC. Translated: CASSQTGGGGYGYTF.